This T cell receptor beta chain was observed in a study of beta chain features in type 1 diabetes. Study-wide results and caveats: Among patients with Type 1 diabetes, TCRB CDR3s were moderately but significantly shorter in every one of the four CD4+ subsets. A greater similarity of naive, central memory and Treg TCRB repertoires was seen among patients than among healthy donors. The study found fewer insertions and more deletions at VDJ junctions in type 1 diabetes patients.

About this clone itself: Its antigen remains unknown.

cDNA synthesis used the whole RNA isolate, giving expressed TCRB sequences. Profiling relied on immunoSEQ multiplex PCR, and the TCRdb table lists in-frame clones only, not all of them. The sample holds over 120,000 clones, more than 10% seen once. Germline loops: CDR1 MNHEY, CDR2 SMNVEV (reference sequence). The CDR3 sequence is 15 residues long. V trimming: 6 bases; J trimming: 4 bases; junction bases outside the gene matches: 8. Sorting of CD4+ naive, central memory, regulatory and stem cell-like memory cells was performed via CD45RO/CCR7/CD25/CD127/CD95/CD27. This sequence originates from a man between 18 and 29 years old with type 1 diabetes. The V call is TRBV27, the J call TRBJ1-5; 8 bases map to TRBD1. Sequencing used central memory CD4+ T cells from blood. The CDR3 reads CASSSNGQGNQPQHF. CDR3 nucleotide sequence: TGTGCCAGCAGCTCAAATGGACAGGGTAATCAGCCCCAGCATTTT.